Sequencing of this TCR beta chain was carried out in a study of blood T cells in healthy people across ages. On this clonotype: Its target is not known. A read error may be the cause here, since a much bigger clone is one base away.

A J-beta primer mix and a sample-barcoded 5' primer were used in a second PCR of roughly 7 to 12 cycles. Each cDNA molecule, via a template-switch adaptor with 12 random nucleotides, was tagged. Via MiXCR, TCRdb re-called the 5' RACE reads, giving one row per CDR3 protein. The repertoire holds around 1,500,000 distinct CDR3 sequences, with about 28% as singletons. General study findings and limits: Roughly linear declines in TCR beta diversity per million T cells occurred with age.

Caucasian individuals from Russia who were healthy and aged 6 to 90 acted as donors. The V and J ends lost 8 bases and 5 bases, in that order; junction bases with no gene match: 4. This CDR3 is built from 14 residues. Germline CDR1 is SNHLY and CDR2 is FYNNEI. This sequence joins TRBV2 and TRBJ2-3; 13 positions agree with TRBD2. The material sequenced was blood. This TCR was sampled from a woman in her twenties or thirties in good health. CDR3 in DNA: TGTGCCAGCGGATGGACTAGCGGGGGAGATACGCAGTATTTT. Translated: CASGWTSGGDTQYF. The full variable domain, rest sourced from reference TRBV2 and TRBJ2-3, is EPEVTQTPSHQVTQMGQEVILRCVPISNHLYFYWYRQILGQKVEFLVSFYNNEISEKSEIFDDQFSVERPDGSNFTLKIRSTKLEDSAMYFCASGWTSGGDTQYFGPGTRLTVL.